A single sample is the source of the 7 T cell receptor beta chains below, sequenced in a study of T-cell memory formation after mild COVID-19. TCRdb processed the 5' RACE reads anew with MiXCR; each CDR3 protein has one entry. The sample comprises roughly 51,000 distinct CDR3 sequences, under 7.5% of which are singletons, and roughly 1.4% rests with the top ten. Sequences were obtained from PBMCs or a T cell subset sorted from them (not recorded which). The source of these receptors is a man between 18 and 29 years old who had mild COVID-19 (a few samples of this study predate the infection). Cell type and time point are not known.

This clonotype was recorded at least ten times. The germline gene is not matched at one end of the junction; a read error may be the cause. This rearrangement joins TRBV7-7 to TRBJ2-1; D assignment may be TRBD1 or TRBD2 (5 bases each). There are 16 residues in the CDR3. The germline gives CDR1 SSHAT, CDR2 FNYEAQ (reference sequence). DNA for the CDR3: TGTGCTAGCAGCCCAATGGCCGGGGCGCCCTACAATGAGCAGTTCTTC. Its translation: CASSPMAGAPYNEQFF.

This clonotype has only a few counts. J is TRBJ2-7 and V is TRBV14; no reliable D call. V lost 0 bases, J lost 6 bases, and 9 bases lay in between. Looked up from germline, CDR1 is SGHDN and CDR2 is FVKESK. The CDR3 covers 13 residues. Written as DNA, the CDR3 is TGTGCCAGCAGCCAAGAGGTGGACGGCGAGCAGTACGTC. Encoded protein: CASSQEVDGEQYV.

This clonotype has just a few counts. This chain uses TRBV5-1 with TRBJ1-4; no clear D gene. Germline V lookup: CDR1 SGHRS, CDR2 YFSETQ. CDR3 length: 14 residues. V dropped 0 bases and J dropped 6 bases, with 9 bases sitting between them. In nucleotides, the CDR3 is TGCGCCAGCAGCTTGGACGAAGGGTATGAAAAACTGTTTTTT. It translates to CASSLDEGYEKLFF. The variable domain in full, with the rest retrieved from reference TRBV5-1 and TRBJ1-4, is KAGVTQTPRYLIKTRGQQVTLSCSPISGHRSVSWYQQTPGQGLQFLFEYFSETQRNKGNFPGRFSGRQFSNSRSEMNVSTLELGDSALYLCASSLDEGYEKLFFGSGTQLSVL.

The V call is TRBV18, the J call TRBJ2-5; 7 nucleotides line up with TRBD1. Germline V lookup: CDR1 KGHSH, CDR2 LQKENI. This CDR3 is 15 amino acids long. V shed 2 bases and J 5 bases; nucleotides not matched to a gene: 8. The CDR3 sequence: CASSPSEGARETQYF. CDR3 DNA: TGTGCCAGCTCACCAAGTGAGGGGGCGAGGGAGACCCAGTACTTC.

The V and J genes are TRBV7-9 and TRBJ1-2; D uncertain. Germline-derived CDR1 and CDR2 are SEHNR and FQNEAQ (reference sequence). This CDR3 region has 14 residues. V was clipped by 1 base and J by 3 bases, with 9 bases between them. The CDR3 DNA sequence: TGTGCCAGCAGCTTAGTACCCAATTACTATGGCTACACCTTC. Protein sequence: CASSLVPNYYGYTF.

There are many counts of this clonotype. The rearrangement links TRBV9 to TRBJ2-5, with D hard to call. The CDR3 is 12 amino acids. The germline V gene has CDR1 SGDLS and CDR2 YYNGEE. V shed 4 bases and J shed 4 bases, with 8 bases lying between them. The CDR3 region has the DNA TGTGCCAGCAGCACAGTGGGAGAGACCCAGTACTTC. Translation gives CASSTVGETQYF.

The chain has TRBV7-2 and TRBJ1-6; no firm D call. The CDR3 runs 16 residues. V was pared by 5 bases and J by 3 bases, with 14 bases between. Germline CDR1 is SGHTA and CDR2 is FQGNSA. The DNA of the CDR3 is TGTGCCAGCAGCCCCGGAAGTGGCAACTATAATTCACCCCTCCACTTT. Its translation is CASSPGSGNYNSPLHF.